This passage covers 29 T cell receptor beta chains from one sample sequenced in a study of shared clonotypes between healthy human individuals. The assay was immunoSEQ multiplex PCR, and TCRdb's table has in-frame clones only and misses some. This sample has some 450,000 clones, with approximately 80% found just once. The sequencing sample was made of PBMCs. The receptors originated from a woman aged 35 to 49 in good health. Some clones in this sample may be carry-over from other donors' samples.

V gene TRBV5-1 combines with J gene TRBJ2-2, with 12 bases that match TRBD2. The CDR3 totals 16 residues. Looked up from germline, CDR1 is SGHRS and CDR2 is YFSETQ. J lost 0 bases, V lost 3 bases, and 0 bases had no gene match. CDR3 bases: TGCGCCAGCAGCTGGACTAGCGGGACGAACACCGGGGAGCTGTTTTTT. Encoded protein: CASSWTSGTNTGELFF.

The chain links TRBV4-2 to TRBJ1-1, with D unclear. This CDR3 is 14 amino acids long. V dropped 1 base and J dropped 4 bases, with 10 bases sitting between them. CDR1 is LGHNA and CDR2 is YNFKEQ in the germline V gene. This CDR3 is CASSQGEVSTEAFF. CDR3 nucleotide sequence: TGTGCCAGCAGCCAAGGAGAAGTGAGCACTGAAGCTTTCTTT.

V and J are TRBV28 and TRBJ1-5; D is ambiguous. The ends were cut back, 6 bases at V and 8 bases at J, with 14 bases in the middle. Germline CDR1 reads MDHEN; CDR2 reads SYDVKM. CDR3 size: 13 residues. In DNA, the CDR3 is TGTGCCAGCAGGGAGGGAGGTTTCGAGCCCCAGCATTTT. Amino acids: CASREGGFEPQHF. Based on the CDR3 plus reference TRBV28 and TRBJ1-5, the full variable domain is DVKVTQSSRYLVKRTGEKVFLECVQDMDHENMFWYRQDPGLGLRLIYFSYDVKMKEKGDIPEGYSVSREKKERFSLILESASTNQTSMYLCASREGGFEPQHFGDGTRLSIL.

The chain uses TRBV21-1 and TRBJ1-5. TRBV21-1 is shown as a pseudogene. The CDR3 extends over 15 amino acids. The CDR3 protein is CASSPRRNSNQPQHF. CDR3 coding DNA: TGTGCCAGCAGCCCTCGACGGAATAGCAATCAGCCCCAGCATTTT.

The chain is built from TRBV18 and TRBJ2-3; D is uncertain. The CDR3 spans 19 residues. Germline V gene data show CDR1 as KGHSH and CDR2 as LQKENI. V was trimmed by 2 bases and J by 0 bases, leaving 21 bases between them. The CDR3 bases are TGTGCCAGCTCACCAATGGCCAATGCGCCAGCCTCTAGCACAGATACGCAGTATTTT. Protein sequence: CASSPMANAPASSTDTQYF.

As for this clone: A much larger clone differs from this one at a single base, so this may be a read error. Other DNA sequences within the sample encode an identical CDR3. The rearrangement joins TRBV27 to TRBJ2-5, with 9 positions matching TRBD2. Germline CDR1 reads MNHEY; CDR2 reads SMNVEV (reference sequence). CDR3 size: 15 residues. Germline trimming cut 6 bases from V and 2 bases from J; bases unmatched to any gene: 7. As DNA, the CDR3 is TGTGCCAGCAGACAGACTAGCGGAAGGCAAGAGACCCAGTACTTC. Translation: CASRQTSGRQETQYF.

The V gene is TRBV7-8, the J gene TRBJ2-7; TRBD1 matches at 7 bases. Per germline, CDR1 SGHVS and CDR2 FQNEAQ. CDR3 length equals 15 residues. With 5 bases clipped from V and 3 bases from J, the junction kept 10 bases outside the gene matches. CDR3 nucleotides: TGTGCCAGCAGCCCCCGGACAGGCAAAAACTACGAGCAGTACTTC. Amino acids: CASSPRTGKNYEQYF.

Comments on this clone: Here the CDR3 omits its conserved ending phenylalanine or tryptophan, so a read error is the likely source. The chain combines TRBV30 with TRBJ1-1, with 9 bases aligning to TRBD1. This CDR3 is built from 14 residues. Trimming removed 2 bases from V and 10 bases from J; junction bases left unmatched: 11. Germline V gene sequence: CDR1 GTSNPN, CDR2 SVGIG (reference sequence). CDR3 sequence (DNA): TGTGCCTGGAGTATCGGACAGGGGTTTCGGGGAGCTTTCCTT. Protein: CAWSIGQGFRGAFL.

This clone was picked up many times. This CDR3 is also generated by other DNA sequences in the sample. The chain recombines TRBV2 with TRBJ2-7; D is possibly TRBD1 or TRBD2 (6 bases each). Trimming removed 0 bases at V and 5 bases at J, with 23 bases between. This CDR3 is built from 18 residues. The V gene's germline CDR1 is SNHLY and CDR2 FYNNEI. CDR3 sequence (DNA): TGTGCCAGCAGTGAAGCGCACCGGGGGCCGTTATTTCACCACGAGCAGTACTTC. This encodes CASSEAHRGPLFHHEQYF.

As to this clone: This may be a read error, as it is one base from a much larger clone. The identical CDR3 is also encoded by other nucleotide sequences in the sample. CDR3 region: CASSVEGSGNTIYF. The CDR3 nucleotides read TGTGCCAGCAGCGTAGAAGGCTCTGGGAACACCATATATTTT. The chain recombines TRBV9 with TRBJ1-3; D uncertain. The CDR3 totals 14 residues. Germline V lookup: CDR1 SGDLS, CDR2 YYNGEE.

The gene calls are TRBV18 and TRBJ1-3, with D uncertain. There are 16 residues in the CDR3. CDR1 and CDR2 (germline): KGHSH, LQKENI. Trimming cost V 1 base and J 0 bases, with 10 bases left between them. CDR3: CASSPQSTISGNTIYF. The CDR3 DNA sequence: TGTGCCAGCTCACCACAGTCCACTATCTCTGGAAACACCATATATTTT.

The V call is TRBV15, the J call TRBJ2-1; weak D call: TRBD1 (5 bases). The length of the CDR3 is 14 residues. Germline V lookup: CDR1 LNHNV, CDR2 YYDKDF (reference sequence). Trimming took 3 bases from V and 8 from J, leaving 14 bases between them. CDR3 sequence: CATSSPGSRDEQFF. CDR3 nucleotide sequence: TGTGCCACCAGCAGCCCCGGGTCCAGGGATGAGCAGTTCTTC.

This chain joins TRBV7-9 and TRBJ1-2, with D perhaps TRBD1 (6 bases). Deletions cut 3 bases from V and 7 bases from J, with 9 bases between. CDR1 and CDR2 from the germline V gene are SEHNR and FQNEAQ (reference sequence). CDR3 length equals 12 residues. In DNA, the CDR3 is TGTGCCAGCAGCTTCGGGGGCCGTGGCTACACCTTC. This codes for CASSFGGRGYTF.

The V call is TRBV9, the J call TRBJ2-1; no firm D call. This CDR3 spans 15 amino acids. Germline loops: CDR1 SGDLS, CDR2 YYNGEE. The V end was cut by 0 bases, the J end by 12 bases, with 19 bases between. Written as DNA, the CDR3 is TGTGCCAGCAGCGTAGAGTCTAGGCCTGGGCAAGGGCAGTTCTTC. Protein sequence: CASSVESRPGQGQFF.

The CDR3 bases are TGTGCCAGTACCCCCCGCGCCACCTACTTGAACACTGAAGCTTTCTTT. Translating it yields CASTPRATYLNTEAFF. The chain is built from TRBV19 and TRBJ1-1; D not resolved. CDR3 size: 16 residues. With 7 bases removed from V and 0 bases from J, the gap between germline ends came to 18 bases. The germline V gene has CDR1 LNHDA and CDR2 SQIVND (reference sequence).

In DNA form, the CDR3 reads TGTGCCAGCAGTTTACGGGACAGGAACACTGAAGCTTTCTTT. It encodes CASSLRDRNTEAFF. The V call is TRBV28, the J call TRBJ1-1; 7 bases map to TRBD1. The length of the CDR3 is 14 residues. The germline V gene encodes CDR1 MDHEN and CDR2 SYDVKM. J was trimmed by 1 base and V by 2 bases; bases with no gene match: 1. The full variable domain, its missing parts supplied by reference TRBV28 and TRBJ1-1, is DVKVTQSSRYLVKRTGEKVFLECVQDMDHENMFWYRQDPGLGLRLIYFSYDVKMKEKGDIPEGYSVSREKKERFSLILESASTNQTSMYLCASSLRDRNTEAFFGQGTRLTVV.

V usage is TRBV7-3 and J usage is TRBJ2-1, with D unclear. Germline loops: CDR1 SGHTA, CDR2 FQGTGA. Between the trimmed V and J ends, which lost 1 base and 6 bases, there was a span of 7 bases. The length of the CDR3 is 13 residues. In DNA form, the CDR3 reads TGTGCCAGCAGCTTAAACCCGCCCAATGAGCAGTTCTTC. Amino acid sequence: CASSLNPPNEQFF.

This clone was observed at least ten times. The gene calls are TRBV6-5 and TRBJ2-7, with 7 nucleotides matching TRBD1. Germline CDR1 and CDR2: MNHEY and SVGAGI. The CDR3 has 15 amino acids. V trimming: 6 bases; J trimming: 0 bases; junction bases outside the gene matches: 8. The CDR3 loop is CASRNTGARSYEQYF. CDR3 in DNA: TGTGCCAGCAGAAATACAGGGGCGCGCTCCTACGAGCAGTACTTC.

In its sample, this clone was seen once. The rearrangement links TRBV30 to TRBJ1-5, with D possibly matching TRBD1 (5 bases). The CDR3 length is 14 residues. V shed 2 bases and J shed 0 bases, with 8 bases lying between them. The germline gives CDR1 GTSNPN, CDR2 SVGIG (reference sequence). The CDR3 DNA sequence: TGTGCCTGGAGTCAGGGCTATAGCAATCAGCCCCAGCATTTT. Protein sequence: CAWSQGYSNQPQHF.

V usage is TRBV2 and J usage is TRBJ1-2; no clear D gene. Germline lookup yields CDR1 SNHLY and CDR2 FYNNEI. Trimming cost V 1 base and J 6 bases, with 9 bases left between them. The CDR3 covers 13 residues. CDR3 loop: CASSEGWADGYTF. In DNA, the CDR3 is TGTGCCAGCAGTGAAGGTTGGGCAGATGGCTACACCTTC.

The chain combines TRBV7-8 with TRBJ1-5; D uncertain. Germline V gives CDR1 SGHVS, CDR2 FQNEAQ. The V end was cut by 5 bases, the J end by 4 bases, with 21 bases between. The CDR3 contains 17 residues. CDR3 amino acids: CASSLTRYPNPNQPQHF. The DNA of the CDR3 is TGTGCCAGCAGCCTGACGCGCTACCCTAACCCTAATCAGCCCCAGCATTTT.

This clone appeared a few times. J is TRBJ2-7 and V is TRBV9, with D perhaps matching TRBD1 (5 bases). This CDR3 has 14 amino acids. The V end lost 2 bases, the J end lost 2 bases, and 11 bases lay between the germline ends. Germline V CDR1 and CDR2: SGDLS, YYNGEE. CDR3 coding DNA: TGTGCCAGCAGCGTCACGGACATCGCCTACGAGCAGTACTTC. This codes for CASSVTDIAYEQYF. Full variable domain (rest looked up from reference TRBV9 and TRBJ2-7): DSGVTQTPKHLITATGQRVTLRCSPRSGDLSVYWYQQSLDQGLQFLIQYYNGEERAKGNILERFSAQQFPDLHSELNLSSLELGDSALYFCASSVTDIAYEQYFGPGTRLTVT.

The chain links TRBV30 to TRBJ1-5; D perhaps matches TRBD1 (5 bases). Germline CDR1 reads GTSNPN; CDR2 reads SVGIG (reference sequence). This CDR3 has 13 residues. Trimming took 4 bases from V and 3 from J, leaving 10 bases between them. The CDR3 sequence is CAWNRDSNQPQHF. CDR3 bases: TGTGCCTGGAACCGGGACTCCAATCAGCCCCAGCATTTT.

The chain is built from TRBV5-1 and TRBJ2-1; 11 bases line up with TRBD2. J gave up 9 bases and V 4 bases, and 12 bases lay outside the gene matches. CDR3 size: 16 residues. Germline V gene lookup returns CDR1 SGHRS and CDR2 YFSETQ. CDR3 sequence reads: CASSLLGSGRVAEQFF. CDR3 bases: TGCGCCAGCAGCCTCCTGGGTAGCGGGAGGGTGGCTGAGCAGTTCTTC.

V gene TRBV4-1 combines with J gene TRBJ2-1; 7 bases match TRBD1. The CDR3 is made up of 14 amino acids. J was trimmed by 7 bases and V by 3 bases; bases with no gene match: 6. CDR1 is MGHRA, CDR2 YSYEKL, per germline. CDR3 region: CASSHWDSENEQFF. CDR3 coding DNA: TGCGCCAGCAGCCACTGGGACAGCGAAAATGAGCAGTTCTTC.

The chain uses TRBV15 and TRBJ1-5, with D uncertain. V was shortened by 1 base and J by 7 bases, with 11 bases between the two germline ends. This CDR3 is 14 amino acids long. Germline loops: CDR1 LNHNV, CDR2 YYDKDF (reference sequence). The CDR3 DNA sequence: TGTGCCACCAGCAGAGGGGCTATTGAACAGCCCCAGCATTTT. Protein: CATSRGAIEQPQHF.

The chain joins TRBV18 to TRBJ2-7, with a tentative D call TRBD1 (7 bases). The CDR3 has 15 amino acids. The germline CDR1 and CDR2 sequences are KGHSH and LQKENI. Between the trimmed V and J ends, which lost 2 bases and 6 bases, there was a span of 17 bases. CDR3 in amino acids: CASSPFVRQGGEQYF. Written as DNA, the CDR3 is TGTGCCAGCTCACCATTTGTACGTCAGGGGGGCGAGCAGTACTTC.

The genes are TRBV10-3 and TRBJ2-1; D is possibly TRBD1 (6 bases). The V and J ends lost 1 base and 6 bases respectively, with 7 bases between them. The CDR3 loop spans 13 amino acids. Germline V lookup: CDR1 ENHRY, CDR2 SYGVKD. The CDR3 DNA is TGTGCCATCAGTGAGTGGGGGCGCAATGAGCAGTTCTTC. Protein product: CAISEWGRNEQFF.

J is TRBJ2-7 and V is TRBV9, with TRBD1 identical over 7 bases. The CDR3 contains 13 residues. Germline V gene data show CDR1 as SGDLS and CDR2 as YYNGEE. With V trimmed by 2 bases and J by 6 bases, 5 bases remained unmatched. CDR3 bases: TGTGCCAGCAGCGTTAACGCAGGGGGCGAGCAGTACTTC. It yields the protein CASSVNAGGEQYF.